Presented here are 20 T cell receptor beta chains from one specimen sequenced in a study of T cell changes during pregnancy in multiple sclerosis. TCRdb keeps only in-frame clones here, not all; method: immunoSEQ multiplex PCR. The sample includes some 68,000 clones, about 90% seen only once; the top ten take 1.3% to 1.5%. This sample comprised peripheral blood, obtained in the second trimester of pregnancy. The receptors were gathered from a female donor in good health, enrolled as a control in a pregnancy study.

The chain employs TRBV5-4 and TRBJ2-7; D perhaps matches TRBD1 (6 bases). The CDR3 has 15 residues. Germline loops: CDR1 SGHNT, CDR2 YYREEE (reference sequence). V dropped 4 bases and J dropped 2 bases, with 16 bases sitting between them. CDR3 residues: CASSQAGQRAYEQYF. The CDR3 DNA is TGTGCCAGCAGCCAAGCCGGACAGAGAGCCTACGAGCAGTACTTC.

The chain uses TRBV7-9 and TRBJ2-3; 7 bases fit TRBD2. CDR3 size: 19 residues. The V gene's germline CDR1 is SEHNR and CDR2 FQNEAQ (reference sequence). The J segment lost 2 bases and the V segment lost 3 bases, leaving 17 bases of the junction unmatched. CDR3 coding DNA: TGTGCCAGCAGCTTTCCGCTAGCGGTACAGCCTAGACACACAGATACGCAGTATTTT. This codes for CASSFPLAVQPRHTDTQYF.

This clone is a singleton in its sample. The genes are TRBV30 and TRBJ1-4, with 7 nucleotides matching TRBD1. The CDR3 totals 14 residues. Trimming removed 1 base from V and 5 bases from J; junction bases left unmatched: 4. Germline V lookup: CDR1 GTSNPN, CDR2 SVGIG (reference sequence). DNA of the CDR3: TGTGCCTGGAGTGCGGGACAGTCCAATGAAAAACTGTTTTTT. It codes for CAWSAGQSNEKLFF. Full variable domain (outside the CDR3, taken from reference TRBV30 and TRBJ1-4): SQTIHQWPATLVQPVGSPLSLECTVEGTSNPNLYWYRQAAGRGLQLLFYSVGIGQISSEVPQNLSASRPQDRQFILSSKKLLLSDSGFYLCAWSAGQSNEKLFFGSGTQLSVL.

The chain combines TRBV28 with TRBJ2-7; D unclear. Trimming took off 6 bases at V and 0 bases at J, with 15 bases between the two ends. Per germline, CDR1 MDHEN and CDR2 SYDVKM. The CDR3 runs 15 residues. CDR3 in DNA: TGTGCCAGCAGGTTAGGCGGATTTATCTCCTACGAGCAGTACTTC. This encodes CASRLGGFISYEQYF.

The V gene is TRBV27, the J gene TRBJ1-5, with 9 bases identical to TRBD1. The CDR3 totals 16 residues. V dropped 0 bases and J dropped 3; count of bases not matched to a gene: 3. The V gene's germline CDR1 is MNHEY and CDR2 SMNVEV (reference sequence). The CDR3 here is CASSLSHRGLNQPQHF. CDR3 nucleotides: TGTGCCAGCAGTTTATCCCACAGGGGGCTCAATCAGCCCCAGCATTTT.

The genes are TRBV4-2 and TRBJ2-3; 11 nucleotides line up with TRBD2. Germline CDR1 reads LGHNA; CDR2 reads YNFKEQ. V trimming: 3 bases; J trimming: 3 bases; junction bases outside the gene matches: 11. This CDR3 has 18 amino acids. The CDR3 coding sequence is TGTGCCAGCAGCCACGGATGGGGACTAGCGGACGGGACAGATACGCAGTATTTT. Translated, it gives CASSHGWGLADGTDTQYF.

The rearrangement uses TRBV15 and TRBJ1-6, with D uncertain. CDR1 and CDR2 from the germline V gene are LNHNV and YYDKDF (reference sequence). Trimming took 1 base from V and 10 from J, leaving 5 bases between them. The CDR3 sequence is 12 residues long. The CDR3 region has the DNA TGTGCCACCAGCAGAGTTGAGTCACCCCTCCACTTT. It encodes CATSRVESPLHF.

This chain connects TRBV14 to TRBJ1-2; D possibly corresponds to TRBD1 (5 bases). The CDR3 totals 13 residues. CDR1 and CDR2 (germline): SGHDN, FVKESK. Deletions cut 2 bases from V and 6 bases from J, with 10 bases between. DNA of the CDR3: TGTGCCAGCAGCCAAAGCGGGGCTCATGGCTACACCTTC. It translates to CASSQSGAHGYTF.

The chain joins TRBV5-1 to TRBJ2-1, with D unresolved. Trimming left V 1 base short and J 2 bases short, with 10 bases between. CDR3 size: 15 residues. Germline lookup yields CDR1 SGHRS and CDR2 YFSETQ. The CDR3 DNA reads TGCGCCAGCAGCTTGACAAATTCTCCCTACAATGAGCAGTTCTTC. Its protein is CASSLTNSPYNEQFF.

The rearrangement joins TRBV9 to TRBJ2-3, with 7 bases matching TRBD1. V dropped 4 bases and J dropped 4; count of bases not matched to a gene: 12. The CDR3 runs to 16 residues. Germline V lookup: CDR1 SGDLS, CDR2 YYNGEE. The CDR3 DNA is TGTGCCAGCAGCTCAATCCCCGGACAGGTATCAGATACGCAGTATTTT. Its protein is CASSSIPGQVSDTQYF.

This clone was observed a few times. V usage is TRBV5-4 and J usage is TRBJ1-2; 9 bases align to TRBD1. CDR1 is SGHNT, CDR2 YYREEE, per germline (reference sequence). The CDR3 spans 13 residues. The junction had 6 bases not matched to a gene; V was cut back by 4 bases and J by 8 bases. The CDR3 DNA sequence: TGTGCCAGCAGCGTGGACAGGGGTGGGGGCTACACCTTC. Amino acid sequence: CASSVDRGGGYTF.

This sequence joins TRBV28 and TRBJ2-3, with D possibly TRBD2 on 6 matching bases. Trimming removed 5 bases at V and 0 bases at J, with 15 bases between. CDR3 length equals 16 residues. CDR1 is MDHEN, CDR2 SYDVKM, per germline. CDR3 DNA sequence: TGTGCCAGCAGTCCCACTAGCTACCCTAGCACAGATACGCAGTATTTT. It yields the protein CASSPTSYPSTDTQYF.

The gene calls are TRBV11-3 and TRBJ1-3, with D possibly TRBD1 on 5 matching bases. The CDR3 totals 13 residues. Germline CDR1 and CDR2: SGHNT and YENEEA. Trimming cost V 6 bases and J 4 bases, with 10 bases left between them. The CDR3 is CASSRTSGNTIYF. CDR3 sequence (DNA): TGTGCCAGCAGTCGGACATCGGGAAACACCATATATTTT.

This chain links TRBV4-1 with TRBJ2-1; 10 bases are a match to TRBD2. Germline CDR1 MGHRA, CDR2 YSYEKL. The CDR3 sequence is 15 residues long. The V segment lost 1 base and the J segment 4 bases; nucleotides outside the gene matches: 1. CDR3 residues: CASSQGLAGYNEQFF. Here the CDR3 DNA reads TGCGCCAGCAGCCAAGGACTAGCGGGTTACAATGAGCAGTTCTTC.

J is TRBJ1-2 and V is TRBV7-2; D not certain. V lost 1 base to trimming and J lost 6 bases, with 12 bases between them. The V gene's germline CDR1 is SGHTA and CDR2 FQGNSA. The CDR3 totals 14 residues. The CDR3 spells CASSLGGHRDGYTF. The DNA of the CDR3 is TGTGCCAGCAGCTTAGGAGGGCATCGCGATGGCTACACCTTC.

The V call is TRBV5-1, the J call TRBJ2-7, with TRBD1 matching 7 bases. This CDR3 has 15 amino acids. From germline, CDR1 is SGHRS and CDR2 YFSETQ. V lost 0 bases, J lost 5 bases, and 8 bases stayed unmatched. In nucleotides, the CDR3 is TGCGCCAGCAGCTTGGATGGGACAGCTATTGACGAGCAGTACTTC. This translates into CASSLDGTAIDEQYF.

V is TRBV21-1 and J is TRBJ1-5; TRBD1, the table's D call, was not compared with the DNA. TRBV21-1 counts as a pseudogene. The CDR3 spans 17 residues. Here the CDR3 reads CASSAKGIRGSNQPQHF. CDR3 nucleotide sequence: TGTGCCAGCAGCGCTAAGGGAATCAGGGGGAGCAATCAGCCCCAGCATTTT.

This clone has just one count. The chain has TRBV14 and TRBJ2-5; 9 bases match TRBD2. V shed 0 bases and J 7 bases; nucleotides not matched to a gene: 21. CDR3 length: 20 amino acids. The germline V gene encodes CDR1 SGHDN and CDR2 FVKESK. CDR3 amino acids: CASSQDRAIRSAGGHGTQYF. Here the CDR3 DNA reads TGTGCCAGCAGCCAAGATAGGGCCATCAGGTCAGCGGGAGGACACGGGACCCAGTACTTC.

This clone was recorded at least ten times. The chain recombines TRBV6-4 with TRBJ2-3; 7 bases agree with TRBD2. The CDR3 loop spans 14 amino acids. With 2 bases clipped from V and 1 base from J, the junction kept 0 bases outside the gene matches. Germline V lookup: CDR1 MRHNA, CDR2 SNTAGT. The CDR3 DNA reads TGTGCCAGCAGTGACGGGGGGGGCACAGATACGCAGTATTTT. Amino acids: CASSDGGGTDTQYF.

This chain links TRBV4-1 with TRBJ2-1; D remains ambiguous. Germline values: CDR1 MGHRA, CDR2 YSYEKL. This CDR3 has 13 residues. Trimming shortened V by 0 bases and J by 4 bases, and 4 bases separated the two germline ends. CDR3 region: CASSQDSYNEQFF. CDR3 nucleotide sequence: TGCGCCAGCAGCCAAGATAGTTACAATGAGCAGTTCTTC.